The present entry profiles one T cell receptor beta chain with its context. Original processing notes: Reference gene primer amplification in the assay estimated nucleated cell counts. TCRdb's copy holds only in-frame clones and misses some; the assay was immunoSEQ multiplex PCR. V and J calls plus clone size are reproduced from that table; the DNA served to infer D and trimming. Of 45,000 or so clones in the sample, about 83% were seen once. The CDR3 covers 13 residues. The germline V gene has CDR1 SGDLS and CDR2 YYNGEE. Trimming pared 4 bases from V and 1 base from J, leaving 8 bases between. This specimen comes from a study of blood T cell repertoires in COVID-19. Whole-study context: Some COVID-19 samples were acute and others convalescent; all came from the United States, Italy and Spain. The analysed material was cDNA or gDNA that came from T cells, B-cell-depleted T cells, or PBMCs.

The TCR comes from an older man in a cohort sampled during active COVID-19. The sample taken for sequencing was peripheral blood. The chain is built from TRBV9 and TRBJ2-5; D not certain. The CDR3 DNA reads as TGTGCCAGCAGCCCCCGACTCCAAGAGACCCAGTACTTC. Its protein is CASSPRLQETQYF.